The rows below give T cell receptor beta chains drawn from one sample of a study of type 1 regulatory T cells. One entry per CDR3 protein, called by TCRdb with MiXCR from the reads. Seen here are about 62,000 distinct CDR3 sequences, roughly two thirds observed once, and the top ten hold 1.8%. No cognate antigen is known for these TCRs. Sequencing was carried out using cultured non-Tr1 T cells, either the whole culture or a sorted T cell fraction (not recorded which). These receptors were obtained from a human donor in good health. The CDR3 runs from the conserved cysteine through the conserved F or W. Each record gives: clone size, V gene, D gene, J gene, CDR3 protein, CDR3 DNA. A D gene is named only where the DNA matches it firmly. Some rows have no size entry. The others give once, few or many, or a class for an expanded clone.

size: .; V: TRBV3-1; D: .; J: TRBJ1-4; CDR3: CASSQQVNNEKLFF; DNA: TGTGCCAGCAGCCAACAAGTGAATAATGAAAAACTGTTTTTT
size: .; V: TRBV5-1; D: .; J: TRBJ1-5; CDR3: CASSLRPNQPQHF; DNA: TGCGCCAGCAGCTTGCGGCCAAATCAGCCCCAGCATTTT
size: .; V: TRBV9; D: .; J: TRBJ1-6; CDR3: CASSVAGGVSPLHF; DNA: TGTGCCAGCAGCGTAGCTGGAGGGGTGTCACCCCTCCACTTT
size: .; V: TRBV12-3/TRBV12-4; D: .; J: TRBJ2-1; CDR3: CASSGQSYNEQFF; DNA: TGTGCCAGCAGCGGGCAGTCCTACAATGAGCAGTTCTTC
size: .; V: TRBV7-2; D: .; J: TRBJ1-2; CDR3: CASSPAWGWDGYTF; DNA: TGTGCCAGCAGCCCAGCGTGGGGCTGGGACGGCTACACCTTC
size: .; V: TRBV4-1; D: .; J: TRBJ1-2; CDR3: CASSQGRNYGYTF; DNA: TGCGCCAGCAGCCAAGGCAGGAACTATGGCTACACCTTC
size: .; V: TRBV18; D: TRBD2; J: TRBJ2-4; CDR3: CASSDGRGRNIQYF; DNA: TGTGCCAGCTCCGACGGGAGGGGACGAAACATTCAGTACTTC
size: few; V: TRBV7-2; D: TRBD1; J: TRBJ2-5; CDR3: CASSPGQGSETQYF; DNA: TGTGCCAGCAGCCCAGGACAGGGGTCGGAGACCCAGTACTTC
size: .; V: TRBV5-1; D: TRBD1; J: TRBJ1-5; CDR3: CASSPTGGGGDQPQHF; DNA: TGCGCCAGCAGCCCGACAGGGGGAGGAGGAGATCAGCCCCAGCATTTT
size: .; V: TRBV27; D: .; J: TRBJ2-5; CDR3: CATSPLGRIATGKQETQYF; DNA: TGTGCCACTTCGCCCTTGGGACGCATTGCAACGGGGAAGCAAGAGACCCAGTACTTC
size: few; V: TRBV20-1; D: .; J: TRBJ2-4; CDR3: CSARLHEGLNIQYF; DNA: TGCAGTGCTAGACTCCATGAGGGGTTGAACATTCAGTACTTC
size: .; V: TRBV6-6; D: .; J: TRBJ2-3; CDR3: CASSLSSGDTQYF; DNA: TGTGCCAGCAGCTTAAGTAGTGGGGATACGCAGTATTTT
size: .; V: TRBV19; D: .; J: TRBJ2-7; CDR3: CASSVQGVNPTEQYF; DNA: TGTGCCAGTAGTGTACAGGGCGTAAACCCCACCGAGCAGTACTTC
size: once; V: TRBV20-1; D: TRBD2; J: TRBJ2-1; CDR3: CSARGLAGVAEQFF; DNA: TGCAGTGCTAGAGGGCTAGCGGGAGTAGCTGAGCAGTTCTTC
size: .; V: TRBV3-1; D: TRBD2; J: TRBJ2-7; CDR3: CASSQDSGSPLYEQYF; DNA: TGTGCCAGCAGCCAAGATAGCGGGAGTCCCCTTTACGAGCAGTACTTC
size: .; V: TRBV24-1; D: .; J: TRBJ2-5; CDR3: CATSDLETQYF; DNA: TGTGCCACCAGTGATCTAGAGACCCAGTACTTC
size: .; V: TRBV2; D: TRBD1; J: TRBJ1-5; CDR3: CASSPGTAMRPQHF; DNA: TGTGCCAGCAGTCCCGGGACAGCGATGCGGCCCCAGCATTTT
size: .; V: TRBV20-1; D: .; J: TRBJ1-5; CDR3: CSARSLLSNQPQHF; DNA: TGCAGTGCTAGATCCCTCCTTAGCAATCAGCCCCAGCATTTT
size: .; V: TRBV9; D: .; J: TRBJ2-3; CDR3: CANSVDTPDTQYF; DNA: TGTGCCAACAGCGTAGATACGCCGGATACGCAGTATTTT
size: few; V: TRBV20-1; D: .; J: TRBJ1-2; CDR3: CSARDPGNSHGYTF; DNA: TGCAGTGCTAGAGATCCGGGGAACAGCCATGGCTACACCTTC
size: .; V: TRBV27; D: .; J: TRBJ2-3; CDR3: CASSLLAPDTQYF; DNA: TGTGCCAGCAGTTTACTAGCCCCAGATACGCAGTATTTT
size: .; V: TRBV6-6; D: .; J: TRBJ2-1; CDR3: CASSPPEGSREQFF; DNA: TGTGCCAGCAGCCCCCCTGAAGGGTCGAGAGAGCAGTTCTTC
size: .; V: TRBV20-1; D: .; J: TRBJ1-1; CDR3: CSARGSLYGEAFF; DNA: TGCAGTGCTAGAGGATCGTTGTACGGTGAAGCTTTCTTT
size: few; V: TRBV6-5; D: TRBD1; J: TRBJ2-5; CDR3: CASSAGTEETQYF; DNA: TGTGCCAGCAGTGCCGGGACAGAGGAGACCCAGTACTTC
size: .; V: TRBV18; D: .; J: TRBJ1-2; CDR3: CASSPQPVSRDYGYTF; DNA: TGTGCCAGCTCACCGCAGCCCGTGTCGAGGGACTATGGCTACACCTTC
size: .; V: TRBV20-1; D: .; J: TRBJ2-3; CDR3: CSAAPGSTLTDTQYF; DNA: TGCAGTGCCGCCCCTGGTTCCACCCTTACAGATACGCAGTATTTT
size: .; V: TRBV7-8; D: .; J: TRBJ2-5; CDR3: CASSPRTDQETQYF; DNA: TGTGCCAGCAGCCCGAGGACGGACCAAGAGACCCAGTACTTC
size: .; V: TRBV20-1; D: .; J: TRBJ1-2; CDR3: CSAGSGGRLYGYTF; DNA: TGCAGTGCTGGATCCGGTGGGCGGCTCTATGGCTACACCTTC
size: .; V: TRBV4-2; D: .; J: TRBJ2-7; CDR3: CASSARDSPYEQYF; DNA: TGTGCCAGCAGCGCCCGGGACTCACCCTACGAGCAGTACTTC
size: once; V: TRBV5-5; D: TRBD1; J: TRBJ1-3; CDR3: CASSLAPRQGGSGNTIYF; DNA: TGTGCCAGCAGCTTGGCTCCGAGACAGGGAGGCTCTGGAAACACCATATATTTT
size: .; V: TRBV4-1; D: .; J: TRBJ2-3; CDR3: CASSQGGLSALTDTQYF; DNA: TGCGCCAGCAGCCAGGGGGGTCTATCTGCCCTCACAGATACGCAGTATTTT
size: .; V: TRBV7-9; D: .; J: TRBJ2-7; CDR3: CASSLEFEQYF; DNA: TGTGCCAGCAGCTTAGAATTCGAGCAGTACTTC
size: .; V: TRBV7-2; D: TRBD1; J: TRBJ1-2; CDR3: CASSVGQGGSYGYTF; DNA: TGTGCCAGCAGCGTAGGACAGGGGGGGAGCTATGGCTACACCTTC
size: .; V: TRBV2; D: .; J: TRBJ1-5; CDR3: CASRQTVNSNQPQHF; DNA: TGTGCCAGCAGGCAGACAGTCAATAGCAATCAGCCCCAGCATTTT
size: .; V: TRBV5-1; D: .; J: TRBJ2-7; CDR3: CASSLGIEQYF; DNA: TGCGCCAGCAGCTTGGGGATCGAGCAGTACTTC
size: .; V: TRBV4-1; D: TRBD2; J: TRBJ2-7; CDR3: CASSQVASGVEQYF; DNA: TGCGCCAGCAGCCAAGTGGCTAGCGGGGTCGAGCAGTACTTC
size: .; V: TRBV11-2; D: TRBD2; J: TRBJ2-7; CDR3: CASSLRWTSGRGGLYEQYF; DNA: TGTGCCAGCAGCTTAAGGTGGACTAGCGGGAGAGGGGGCCTCTACGAGCAGTACTTC
size: few; V: TRBV4-3; D: .; J: TRBJ2-3; CDR3: CASSQAPGPPHTDTQYF; DNA: TGCGCCAGCAGCCAGGCGCCGGGACCACCTCACACAGATACGCAGTATTTT
size: .; V: TRBV5-1; D: .; J: TRBJ2-3; CDR3: CASSLLGARRASTDTQYF; DNA: TGCGCCAGCAGCTTGTTGGGGGCGCGGAGGGCTAGCACAGATACGCAGTATTTT
size: .; V: TRBV10-3; D: .; J: TRBJ2-3; CDR3: CAIGGTSSTDTQYF; DNA: TGTGCCATCGGAGGGACGTCGAGCACAGATACGCAGTATTTT
size: once; V: TRBV6-2/TRBV6-3; D: TRBD2; J: TRBJ2-3; CDR3: CASSIRLAGDTQYF; DNA: TGTGCCAGCAGTATTAGACTAGCCGGAGATACGCAGTATTTT
size: few; V: TRBV3-1; D: .; J: TRBJ1-2; CDR3: CASSQPGRYTF; DNA: TGTGCCAGCAGCCAGCCGGGACGGTACACCTTC
size: .; V: TRBV7-2; D: TRBD2; J: TRBJ2-1; CDR3: CASSLDGSGSNEQFF; DNA: TGTGCCAGCAGCTTAGATGGTAGCGGGAGTAATGAGCAGTTCTTC
size: .; V: TRBV27; D: TRBD2; J: TRBJ2-1; CDR3: CASTLSGEGTYNEQFF; DNA: TGTGCCAGCACCCTAAGCGGGGAAGGCACCTACAATGAGCAGTTCTTC
size: few; V: TRBV29-1; D: .; J: TRBJ2-3; CDR3: CSGRRAISTDTQYF; DNA: TGCAGCGGAAGACGTGCTATCAGCACAGATACGCAGTATTTT
size: medium-sized; V: TRBV20-1; D: .; J: TRBJ1-4; CDR3: CSVGGPAGKLFF; DNA: TGCAGTGTCGGGGGGCCAGCTGGAAAACTGTTTTTT
size: .; V: TRBV20-1; D: TRBD1; J: TRBJ1-2; CDR3: CSRGTGNGYGYTF; DNA: TGCAGCCGGGGGACAGGGAACGGCTATGGCTACACCTTC
size: .; V: TRBV12-3/TRBV12-4; D: TRBD2; J: TRBJ2-1; CDR3: CASSPRVGREGYNEQFF; DNA: TGTGCCAGCAGTCCCCGAGTAGGGCGGGAGGGTTACAATGAGCAGTTCTTC
size: .; V: TRBV20-1; D: TRBD2; J: TRBJ2-7; CDR3: CSARDASWLAGGTYEQYF; DNA: TGCAGTGCTAGAGATGCCAGTTGGCTAGCGGGAGGGACCTACGAGCAGTACTTC
size: .; V: TRBV9; D: TRBD1; J: TRBJ1-4; CDR3: CASSVRTGDEKLFF; DNA: TGTGCCAGCAGCGTCCGGACAGGGGATGAAAAACTGTTTTTT
size: .; V: TRBV7-2; D: TRBD1; J: TRBJ1-2; CDR3: CASSSTGGPYGYTF; DNA: TGTGCCAGCAGCTCGACAGGGGGCCCATATGGCTACACCTTC
size: once; V: TRBV20-1; D: .; J: TRBJ2-1; CDR3: CSAPSGTQYEQFF; DNA: TGCAGTGCGCCTTCCGGGACCCAATATGAGCAGTTCTTC
size: .; V: TRBV10-3; D: .; J: TRBJ1-4; CDR3: CAISGREGEKLFF; DNA: TGTGCCATCAGTGGGAGGGAAGGCGAAAAACTGTTTTTT
size: few; V: TRBV27; D: TRBD1; J: TRBJ2-1; CDR3: CASSSLTGGNYNEQFF; DNA: TGTGCCAGCAGTTCCCTAACAGGGGGTAATTACAATGAGCAGTTCTTC